Here is one T cell receptor (beta chain) with its context. The data originate from a study of cytomegalovirus exposure and HLA in healthy donors. With 60 Vbeta and 13 Jbeta primers, the PCR was carried out. Profiling relied on immunoSEQ multiplex PCR, and the TCRdb table lists in-frame clones only, not all of them. The sample consists of more than 100,000 clones, 60% to 70% of them appearing once. Trimming took off 1 base at V and 6 bases at J, with 11 bases between the two ends. The CDR3 extends over 14 amino acids. Germline V CDR1 and CDR2: SGHTA, FQGNSA. This TCR was sampled from a woman in her forties or fifties in good health and CMV-seronegative. The sample was PBMCs. The rearrangement joins TRBV7-2 to TRBJ2-3, with D possibly matching TRBD1 (5 bases). CDR3 DNA sequence: TGTGCCAGCAGCTTAGGGGGCGACCCCGATACGCAGTATTTT. Protein product: CASSLGGDPDTQYF.